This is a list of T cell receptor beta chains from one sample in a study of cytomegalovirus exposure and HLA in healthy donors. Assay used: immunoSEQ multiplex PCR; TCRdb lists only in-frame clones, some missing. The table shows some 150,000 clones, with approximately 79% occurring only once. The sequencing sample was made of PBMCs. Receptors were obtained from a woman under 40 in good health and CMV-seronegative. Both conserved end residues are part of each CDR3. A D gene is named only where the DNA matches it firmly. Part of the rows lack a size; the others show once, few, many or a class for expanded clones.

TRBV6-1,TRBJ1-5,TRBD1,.,CASSDEGQGQTQPQHF,TGTGCCAGCAGTGATGAGGGACAGGGTCAGACTCAGCCCCAGCATTTT
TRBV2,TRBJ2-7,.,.,CASSAYRDYEQYF,TGTGCCAGCAGCGCGTACAGGGACTACGAGCAGTACTTC
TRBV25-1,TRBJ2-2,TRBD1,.,CASSEFGRTGRTGELFF,TGTGCCAGCAGTGAATTTGGGCGGACAGGAAGGACCGGGGAGCTGTTTTTT
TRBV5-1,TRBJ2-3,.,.,CASTEVAGTDTQYF,TGCGCCAGCACCGAGGTCGCGGGAACAGATACGCAGTATTTT
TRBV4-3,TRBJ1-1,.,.,CASSQDWGGGDFWSAFF,TGCGCCAGCAGCCAAGATTGGGGCGGGGGGGACTTTTGGTCAGCTTTCTTT
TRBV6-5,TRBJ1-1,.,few,CASNRRGGEAFF,TGTGCCAGCAACCGCAGGGGCGGTGAAGCTTTCTTT
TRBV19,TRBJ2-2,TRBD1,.,CATKNRDRGRGELFF,TGTGCCACCAAGAACCGGGACAGGGGGCGCGGGGAGCTGTTTTTT
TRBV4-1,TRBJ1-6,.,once,CASSQVAKEGWNSPLHF,TGCGCCAGCAGCCAAGTCGCGAAGGAGGGGTGGAATTCACCCCTCCACTTT
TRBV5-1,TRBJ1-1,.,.,CASSPRGGNTEAFF,TGCGCCAGCAGCCCACGGGGGGGGAACACTGAAGCTTTCTTT
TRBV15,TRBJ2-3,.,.,CATSRDLLGVSVADTQYF,TGTGCCACCAGCAGAGATCTGCTGGGAGTGTCAGTAGCAGATACGCAGTATTTT
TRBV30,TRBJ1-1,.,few,CAYKQGNTEAFF,TGTGCCTACAAACAGGGGAACACTGAAGCTTTCTTT
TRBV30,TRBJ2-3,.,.,CACYGILGTDTQYF,TGTGCCTGCTACGGGATACTGGGGACAGATACGCAGTATTTT
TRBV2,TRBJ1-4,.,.,CASRRANEKLFF,TGTGCCAGCAGGAGGGCTAATGAAAAACTGTTTTTT
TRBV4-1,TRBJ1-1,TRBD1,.,CASSQVGTGPAEAFF,TGCGCCAGCAGCCAAGTGGGGACAGGGCCTGCTGAAGCTTTCTTT
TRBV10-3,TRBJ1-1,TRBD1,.,CAISEGRQGTTEAFF,TGTGCCATCAGTGAGGGGCGACAGGGGACCACTGAAGCTTTCTTT
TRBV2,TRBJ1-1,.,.,CASSEAWSGNTEAFF,TGTGCCAGCAGTGAAGCGTGGTCCGGGAACACTGAAGCTTTCTTT
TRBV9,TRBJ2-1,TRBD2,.,CASSRGTSGGNEQFF,TGTGCCAGCAGCCGCGGGACTAGCGGGGGGAATGAGCAGTTCTTC
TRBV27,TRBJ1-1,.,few,CASSLSWASEGSRGKAFF,TGTGCCAGCAGTTTATCTTGGGCGTCTGAAGGAAGCAGGGGAAAAGCTTTCTTT
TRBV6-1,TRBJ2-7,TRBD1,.,CASSGPRQGASSYEQYF,TGTGCCAGCAGTGGCCCACGACAGGGGGCTAGTTCCTACGAGCAGTACTTC
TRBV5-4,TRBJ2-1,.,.,CASSRGADPSYNEQFF,TGTGCCAGCAGCAGGGGTGCGGACCCTTCCTACAATGAGCAGTTCTTC
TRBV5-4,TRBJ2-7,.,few,CASSTPNEQYF,TGTGCCAGCAGCACCCCTAACGAGCAGTACTTC
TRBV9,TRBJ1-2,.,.,CASSSGTLYGYTF,TGTGCCAGCAGCTCGGGGACACTCTATGGCTACACCTTC
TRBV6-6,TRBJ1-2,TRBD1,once,CASSSLDRANNYGYTF,TGTGCCAGCAGTTCCCTGGACAGGGCTAATAACTATGGCTACACCTTC
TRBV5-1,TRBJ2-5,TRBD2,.,CASSLVLAGGWETQYF,TGCGCCAGCAGCTTGGTGCTAGCGGGGGGATGGGAGACCCAGTACTTC
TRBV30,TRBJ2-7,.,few,CASRVPLGEQYF,TGTGCTTCGAGGGTGCCTTTGGGAGAGCAGTACTTC
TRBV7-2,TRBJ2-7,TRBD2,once,CASSPLAGAGEQYF,TGTGCCAGCAGCCCCTTAGCGGGAGCGGGCGAGCAGTACTTC
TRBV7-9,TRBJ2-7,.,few,CSSSFATYEQYF,TGTTCCAGCAGCTTCGCTACCTACGAGCAGTACTTC
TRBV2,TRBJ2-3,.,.,CASSDGRELTQYF,TGTGCCAGCAGTGATGGCAGGGAACTCACGCAGTATTTT
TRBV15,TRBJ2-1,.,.,CATKKTGSFTYNEQFF,TGTGCCACTAAAAAGACGGGGAGTTTTACCTACAATGAGCAGTTCTTC
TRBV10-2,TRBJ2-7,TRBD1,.,CATKDRATYEQYF,TGCGCCACCAAGGACAGGGCTACCTACGAGCAGTACTTC
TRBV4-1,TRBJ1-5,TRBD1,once,CASSQVMGQGALWNQPQHF,TGCGCCAGCAGCCAAGTGATGGGACAGGGGGCCTTGTGGAATCAGCCCCAGCATTTT
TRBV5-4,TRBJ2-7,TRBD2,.,CASSSQQRDPYEQYF,TGTGCCAGCAGCTCTCAGCAGCGGGACCCCTACGAGCAGTACTTC
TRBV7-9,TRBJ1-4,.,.,CASSSQGNEKLFF,TGTGCCAGCAGCTCCCAGGGGAATGAAAAACTGTTTTTT
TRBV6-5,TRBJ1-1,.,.,CASSYRTEAFF,TGTGCCAGCAGTTATAGGACAGAAGCTTTCTTT
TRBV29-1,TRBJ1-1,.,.,CSVGGGNTEAFF,TGCAGCGTTGGGGGAGGGAACACTGAAGCTTTCTTT
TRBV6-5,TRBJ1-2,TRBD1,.,CASRRDSHNYGYTF,TGTGCCAGCAGGAGGGACAGCCATAACTATGGCTACACCTTC
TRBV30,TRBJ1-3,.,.,CAWSPREAGNTIYF,TGTGCCTGGAGTCCCCGGGAGGCCGGAAACACCATATATTTT
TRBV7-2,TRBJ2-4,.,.,CASSYLGGADIQYF,TGTGCCAGCAGCTACCTAGGCGGCGCGGACATTCAGTACTTC
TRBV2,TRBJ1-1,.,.,CASSAGGLNTEAFF,TGTGCCAGCAGTGCGGGGGGATTGAACACTGAAGCTTTCTTT
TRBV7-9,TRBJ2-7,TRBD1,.,CASSPPLRTGGSSYEQYF,TGTGCCAGCAGCCCCCCCCTCAGGACAGGGGGCAGCTCCTACGAGCAGTACTTC
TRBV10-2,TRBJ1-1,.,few,CASSKAGVDGTEAFF,TGCGCCAGCAGTAAAGCAGGGGTGGATGGCACTGAAGCTTTCTTT
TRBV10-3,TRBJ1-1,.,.,CASKKGLDTEAFF,TGTGCCTCCAAGAAGGGGCTCGACACTGAAGCTTTCTTT
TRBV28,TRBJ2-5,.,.,CASSSGVIAGAVGETQYF,TGTGCCAGCAGTTCAGGGGTTATAGCGGGTGCGGTGGGAGAGACCCAGTACTTC
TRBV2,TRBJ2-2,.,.,CASGDPGIGELFF,TGTGCCAGCGGTGACCCAGGGATCGGGGAGCTGTTTTTT
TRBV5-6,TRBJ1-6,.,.,CASSQGVLSLHF,TGTGCCAGCAGCCAAGGGGTCTTATCCCTCCACTTT